The sequence of this T cell receptor (beta chain) was determined in a study of HIV-infected patients and healthy controls. TCRdb re-called the 5' RACE reads through MiXCR, storing one row per CDR3 protein. Of approximately 64,000 distinct CDR3 sequences listed, roughly 19% are singletons. Trimming left V 0 bases short and J 6 bases short, with 12 bases between. The V gene's germline CDR1 is MNHNS and CDR2 SASEGT. The CDR3 is made up of 15 amino acids. The sequence came from a human donor in good health. Sequencing was performed on CD4+ T cells from blood. This chain joins TRBV6-1 and TRBJ1-5; no reliable D call. DNA of the CDR3: TGTGCCAGCAGTGAAGCAGTTGGGAGTGGTCAGCCCCAGCATTTT. It translates to CASSEAVGSGQPQHF.